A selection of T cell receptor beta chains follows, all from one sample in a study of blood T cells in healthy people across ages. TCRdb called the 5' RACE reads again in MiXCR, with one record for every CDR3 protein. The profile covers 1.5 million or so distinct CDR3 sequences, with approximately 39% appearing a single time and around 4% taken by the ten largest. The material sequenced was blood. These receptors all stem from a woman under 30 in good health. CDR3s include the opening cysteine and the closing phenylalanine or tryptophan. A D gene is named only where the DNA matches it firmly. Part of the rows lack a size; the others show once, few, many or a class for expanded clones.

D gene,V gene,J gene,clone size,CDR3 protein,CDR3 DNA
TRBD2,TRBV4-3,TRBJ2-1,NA,CASSQWGTSGDYNEQFF,TGCGCCAGCAGCCAATGGGGGACTAGCGGGGACTACAATGAGCAGTTCTTC
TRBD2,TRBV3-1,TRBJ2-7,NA,CASSQEPSGTSGLLSYEQYF,TGTGCCAGCAGCCAAGAGCCATCGGGGACTAGCGGGTTACTTTCCTACGAGCAGTACTTC
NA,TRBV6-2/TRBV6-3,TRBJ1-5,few,CASSYRGEQPQHF,TGTGCCAGCAGTTACAGGGGTGAACAGCCCCAGCATTTT
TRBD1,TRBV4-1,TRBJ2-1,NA,CASSHHHRDRSYNEQFF,TGCGCCAGCAGCCACCACCACCGGGACAGGTCCTACAATGAGCAGTTCTTC
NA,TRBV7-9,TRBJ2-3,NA,CASSDAISTDTQYF,TGTGCCAGCAGCGATGCAATTAGCACAGATACGCAGTATTTT
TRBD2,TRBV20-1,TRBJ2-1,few,CSAREHETSGGYNEQFF,TGCAGTGCTAGAGAACACGAGACTAGCGGGGGGTACAATGAGCAGTTCTTC
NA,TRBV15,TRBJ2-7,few,CATSRVGAISYEQYF,TGTGCCACCAGCAGAGTGGGGGCTATAAGCTACGAGCAGTACTTC
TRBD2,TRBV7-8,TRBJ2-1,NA,CASSPLGGHSHNEQFF,TGTGCCAGCAGTCCCTTGGGAGGGCACTCCCACAATGAGCAGTTCTTC
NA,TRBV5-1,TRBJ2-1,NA,CASSQGSSSPSYSEQFF,TGCGCCAGCAGCCAAGGGTCTAGCAGCCCATCCTACAGTGAGCAGTTCTTC
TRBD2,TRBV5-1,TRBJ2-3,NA,CASSTGTSGPTDTQYF,TGCGCCAGCAGCACCGGGACTAGCGGACCCACAGATACGCAGTATTTT
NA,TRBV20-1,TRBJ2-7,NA,CSAVGLGSPYEQYF,TGCAGTGCAGTAGGTCTCGGGAGCCCCTACGAGCAGTACTTC
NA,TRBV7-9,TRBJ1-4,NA,CASSPGGPGGEKLFF,TGTGCCAGCAGCCCTGGGGGGCCTGGGGGTGAAAAACTGTTTTTT
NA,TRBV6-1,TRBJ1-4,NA,CASSNPRSGYNEKLFF,TGTGCCAGCAGTAACCCCCGATCCGGTTATAATGAAAAACTGTTTTTT
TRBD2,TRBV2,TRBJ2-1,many,CASRAGTSGYNEQFF,TGTGCCAGCAGGGCCGGGACTAGCGGTTACAATGAGCAGTTCTTC
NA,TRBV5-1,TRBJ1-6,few,CASSFSDGNSPLHF,TGCGCCAGCAGCTTCTCGGACGGAAATTCACCCCTCCACTTT
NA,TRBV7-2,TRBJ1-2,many,CASSLGSFYGYTF,TGTGCCAGCAGTTTAGGCAGCTTCTATGGCTACACCTTC
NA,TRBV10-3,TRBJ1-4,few,CAISDSGAEKLFF,TGTGCCATCAGTGACTCTGGGGCGGAAAAACTGTTTTTT
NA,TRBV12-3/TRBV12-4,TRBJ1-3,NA,CVSSLTSEGNTIYF,TGTGTCAGCAGTTTGACATCAGAAGGAAACACCATATATTTT
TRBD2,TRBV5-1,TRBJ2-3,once,CASSLGLAAPSSTDTQYF,TGCGCCAGCAGCTTGGGACTAGCGGCCCCCAGTAGCACAGATACGCAGTATTTT
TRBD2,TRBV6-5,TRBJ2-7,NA,CASKTSGGSSYEQYF,TGTGCCAGCAAGACTAGCGGGGGGAGCTCCTACGAGCAGTACTTC
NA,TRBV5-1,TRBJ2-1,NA,CASSISGTSYNKQFF,TGCGCCAGCAGCATTAGCGGAACATCCTACAATAAGCAGTTCTTC
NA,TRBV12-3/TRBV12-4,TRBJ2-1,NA,CASSLNTEQFF,TGTGCCAGCAGTCTGAACACTGAGCAGTTCTTC
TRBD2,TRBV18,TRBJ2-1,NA,CASSASGGTTSYNEQFF,TGTGCCAGCTCAGCGTCGGGAGGGACTACCTCATACAATGAGCAGTTCTTC
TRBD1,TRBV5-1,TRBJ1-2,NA,CASSLGNLQGTFYGYTF,TGCGCCAGCAGCTTGGGGAACTTACAGGGGACGTTCTATGGCTACACCTTC
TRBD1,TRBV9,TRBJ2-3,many,CASSVEGARPDTQYF,TGTGCCAGCAGCGTAGAGGGGGCGCGACCAGATACGCAGTATTTT
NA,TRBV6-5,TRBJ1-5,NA,CASSYSGGRQPQHF,TGTGCCAGCAGTTACTCAGGGGGACGACAGCCCCAGCATTTT
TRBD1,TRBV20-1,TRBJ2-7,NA,CSASTGVGDEQYF,TGCAGTGCCTCGACAGGGGTGGGCGACGAGCAGTACTTC
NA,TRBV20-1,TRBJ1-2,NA,CSAPHGGSHGYTF,TGCAGTGCTCCTCATGGGGGGAGCCATGGCTACACCTTC
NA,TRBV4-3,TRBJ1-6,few,CASSQGFSGNSPLHF,TGCGCCAGCAGCCAAGGCTTTAGTGGAAATTCACCCCTCCACTTT
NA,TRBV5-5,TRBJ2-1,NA,CASSLDGLPHNEQFF,TGTGCCAGCAGCTTGGACGGACTACCCCACAATGAGCAGTTCTTC